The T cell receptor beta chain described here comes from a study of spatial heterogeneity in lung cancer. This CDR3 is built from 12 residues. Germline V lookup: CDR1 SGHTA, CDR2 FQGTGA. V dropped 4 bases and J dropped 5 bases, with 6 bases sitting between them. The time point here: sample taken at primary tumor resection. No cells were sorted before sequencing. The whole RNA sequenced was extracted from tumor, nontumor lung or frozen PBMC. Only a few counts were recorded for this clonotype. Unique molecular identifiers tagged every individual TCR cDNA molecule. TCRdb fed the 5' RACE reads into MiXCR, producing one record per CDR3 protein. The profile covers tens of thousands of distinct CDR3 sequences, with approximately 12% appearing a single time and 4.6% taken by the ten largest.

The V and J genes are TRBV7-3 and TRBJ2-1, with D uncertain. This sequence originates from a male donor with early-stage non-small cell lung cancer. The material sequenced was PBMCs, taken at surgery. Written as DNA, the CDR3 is TGTGCCAGCAGCTCGTCCGACAATGAGCAGTTCTTC. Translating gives CASSSSDNEQFF.